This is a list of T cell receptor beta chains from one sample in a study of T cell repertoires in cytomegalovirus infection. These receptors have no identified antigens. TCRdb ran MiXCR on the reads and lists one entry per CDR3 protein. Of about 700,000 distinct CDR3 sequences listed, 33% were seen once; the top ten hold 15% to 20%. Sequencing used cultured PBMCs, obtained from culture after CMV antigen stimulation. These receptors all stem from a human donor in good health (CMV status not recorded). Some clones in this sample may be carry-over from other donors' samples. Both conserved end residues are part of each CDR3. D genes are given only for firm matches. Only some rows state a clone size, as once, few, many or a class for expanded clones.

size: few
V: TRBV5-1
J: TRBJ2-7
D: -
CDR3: CASSLLYPGSSYEQYF
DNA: TGCGCCAGCAGCTTGTTGTATCCAGGGAGCTCCTACGAGCAGTACTTC

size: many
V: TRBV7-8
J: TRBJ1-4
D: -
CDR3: CASSPRGGTGANEKLFF
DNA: TGTGCCAGCAGCCCCCGGGGCGGCACCGGGGCTAATGAAAAACTGTTTTTT

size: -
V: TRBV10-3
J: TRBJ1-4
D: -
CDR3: CAISERDGGNEKLFF
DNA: TGTGCCATCAGTGAGCGGGACGGAGGAAATGAAAAACTGTTTTTT

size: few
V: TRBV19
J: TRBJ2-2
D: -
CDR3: CASHRDRKNTGELFF
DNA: TGTGCCAGTCACCGAGACAGGAAGAACACCGGGGAGCTGTTTTTT

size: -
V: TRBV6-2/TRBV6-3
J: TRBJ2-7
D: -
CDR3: CASREASELSYEQYF
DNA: TGTGCCAGCAGAGAAGCTAGCGAGCTCTCCTACGAGCAGTACTTC

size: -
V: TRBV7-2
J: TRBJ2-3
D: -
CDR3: CASSQVDTQYF
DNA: TGTGCCAGCAGCCAAGTTGATACGCAGTATTTT

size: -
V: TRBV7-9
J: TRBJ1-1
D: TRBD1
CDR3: CASSPGATQGVAFF
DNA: TGTGCCAGCAGCCCGGGGGCAACACAGGGGGTGGCTTTCTTT

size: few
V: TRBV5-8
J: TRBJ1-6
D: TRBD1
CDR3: CASSLIQGAGSPLHF
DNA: TGTGCCAGCAGCTTGATCCAGGGGGCAGGTTCACCCCTCCACTTT

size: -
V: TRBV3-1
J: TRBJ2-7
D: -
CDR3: CASFGGGETYF
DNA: TGTGCCAGCTTCGGGGGCGGGGAAACGTACTTC

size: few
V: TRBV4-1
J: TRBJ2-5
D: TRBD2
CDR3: CASSPSPGRKETQYF
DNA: TGCGCCAGCAGCCCCTCTCCCGGGAGGAAAGAGACCCAGTACTTC

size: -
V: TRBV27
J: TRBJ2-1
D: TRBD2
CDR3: CASSLRLAGEQFF
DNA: TGTGCCAGCAGTTTACGACTAGCGGGAGAGCAGTTCTTC

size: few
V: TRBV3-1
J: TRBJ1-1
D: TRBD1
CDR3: CASSHFAGGESSEAFF
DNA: TGTGCCAGCAGCCATTTCGCAGGGGGCGAGTCCAGTGAAGCTTTCTTT

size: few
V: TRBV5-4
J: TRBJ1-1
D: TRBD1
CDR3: CASTLQGAGTEAFF
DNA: TGTGCCAGCACACTGCAGGGGGCTGGGACTGAAGCTTTCTTT